The clone carrying this T cell receptor beta chain was detected many times. This sample is part of a study of early T cells in non-severe SARS-CoV-2 infection. Germline trimming cut 4 bases from V and 4 bases from J; bases unmatched to any gene: 3. There are 14 residues in the CDR3. The germline gives CDR1 SGHDT, CDR2 YYEEEE. Tagging with unique molecular identifiers was applied to individual cDNA molecules. MiXCR was run by TCRdb on the 5' RACE reads, yielding one entry per CDR3 protein. The sample holds 60,000 or so distinct CDR3 sequences, 10% to 15% seen once. The chain couples TRBV5-6 to TRBJ1-2; 11 bases agree with TRBD1. The sequence derives from an adult who was a healthcare worker with PCR-confirmed SARS-CoV-2 infection or an uninfected control (not recorded which). The sequencing sample was made of whole blood. CDR3: CASSSGTGGYGYTF. CDR3 coding DNA: TGTGCCAGCAGCAGCGGGACAGGGGGCTATGGCTACACCTTC.